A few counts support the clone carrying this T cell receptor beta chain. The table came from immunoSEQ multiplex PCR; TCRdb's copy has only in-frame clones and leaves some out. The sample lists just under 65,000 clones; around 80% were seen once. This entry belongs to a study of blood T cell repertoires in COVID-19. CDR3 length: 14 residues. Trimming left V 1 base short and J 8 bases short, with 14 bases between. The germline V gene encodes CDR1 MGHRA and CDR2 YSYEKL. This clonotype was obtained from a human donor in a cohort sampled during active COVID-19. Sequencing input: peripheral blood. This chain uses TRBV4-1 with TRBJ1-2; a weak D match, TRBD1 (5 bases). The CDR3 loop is CASSQGSQGGGYTF. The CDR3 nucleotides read TGCGCCAGCAGCCAAGGGTCGCAGGGAGGAGGCTACACCTTC.